This passage covers 26 T cell receptor beta chains from one sample sequenced in a study of CD8+ T cells in alopecia areata. Extraction and reverse transcription of RNA yielded cDNA as the sequencing template. Sequenced by immunoSEQ multiplex PCR; TCRdb stores in-frame clones only, minus some. The table lists 100,000 to 120,000 clones, 58% of them singletons. Sequenced: NKG2D-low CD8+ T cells sorted from blood. The receptor set was obtained from a human donor with alopecia areata.

This clone came up a few times. V gene TRBV13 combines with J gene TRBJ1-2; a possible D gene is TRBD1 (6 bases). Trimming stripped 5 bases from V and 5 bases from J, with 15 bases between. This CDR3 region has 14 residues. Germline assignment: CDR1 PRHDT and CDR2 FYEKMQ (reference sequence). DNA for the CDR3: TGTGCCAGCAGCCCCTTTGGACAGCAGTATGGCTACACCTTC. Its translation is CASSPFGQQYGYTF. Full variable domain (rest looked up from reference TRBV13 and TRBJ1-2): AAGVIQSPRHLIKEKRETATLKCYPIPRHDTVYWYQQGPGQDPQFLISFYEKMQSDKGSIPDRFSAQQFSDYHSELNMSSLELGDSALYFCASSPFGQQYGYTFGSGTRLTVV.

The genes are TRBV7-9 and TRBJ2-7; D may be TRBD2 (6 bases). The CDR3 covers 13 residues. Trimming removed 5 bases at V and 7 bases at J, with 15 bases between. The V gene's germline CDR1 is SEHNR and CDR2 FQNEAQ (reference sequence). The CDR3 reads CASSPIGGREQYF. In nucleotides, the CDR3 is TGTGCCAGCAGCCCCATAGGAGGGCGGGAGCAGTACTTC.

This chain connects TRBV4-1 to TRBJ2-7; D possibly corresponds to TRBD2 (6 bases). Germline assignment: CDR1 MGHRA and CDR2 YSYEKL. This CDR3 comprises 13 residues. Trimming cost V 5 bases and J 5 bases, with 13 bases left between them. This chain's CDR3 is CASSVRERDEQYF. DNA of the CDR3: TGCGCCAGCAGCGTAAGGGAGCGGGACGAGCAGTACTTC.

The chain has TRBV29-1 and TRBJ2-1; TRBD2 matches at 10 bases. Germline lookup yields CDR1 SQVTM and CDR2 ANQGSEA. Trimming removed 7 bases from V and 6 bases from J; junction bases left unmatched: 12. CDR3 length: 15 amino acids. CDR3 in DNA: TGCAGCGCAGAAGTAGCGGGAGGACTTGTCAATGAGCAGTTCTTC. Its translation: CSAEVAGGLVNEQFF.

The chain couples TRBV7-8 to TRBJ2-1, with TRBD1 as a possible D gene (5 bases). Germline assignment: CDR1 SGHVS and CDR2 FQNEAQ. V gave up 3 bases and J gave up 10 bases, with 13 bases separating them. This CDR3 spans 13 amino acids. The CDR3 DNA follows: TGTGCCAGCAGCTTGCAGGGCGTGCTCGAGCAGTTCTTC. Residues: CASSLQGVLEQFF.

The chain employs TRBV13 and TRBJ2-5, with 9 bases aligning to TRBD1. Trimming cost V 4 bases and J 7 bases; bases outside gene matches: 7. The CDR3 is made up of 14 amino acids. Germline V lookup: CDR1 PRHDT, CDR2 FYEKMQ (reference sequence). CDR3 in amino acids: CASSSGTGWVTQYF. DNA of the CDR3: TGTGCCAGCAGCTCCGGGACAGGGTGGGTGACCCAGTACTTC.

J is TRBJ2-7 and V is TRBV29-1; D is perhaps TRBD1 (6 bases). The V gene lost 5 bases and the J gene lost 1 base, with 9 bases spanning the gap. The CDR3 covers 12 residues. Germline V gives CDR1 SQVTM, CDR2 ANQGSEA. CDR3 nucleotide sequence: TGCAGCGTTCGGACAGTGTCCTACGAGCAGTACTTC. Translated, it gives CSVRTVSYEQYF.

This rearrangement joins TRBV5-1 to TRBJ2-7, with TRBD2 matching over 8 bases. With 0 bases clipped from V and 3 bases from J, the junction kept 8 bases outside the gene matches. Germline CDR1 and CDR2: SGHRS and YFSETQ. The CDR3 runs 16 residues. The CDR3 DNA follows: TGCGCCAGCAGCTTGGCTCCTAGCGGGTTTTACTACGAGCAGTACTTC. This sequence encodes CASSLAPSGFYYEQYF.

The V call is TRBV27, the J call TRBJ1-1; no clear D gene. V was clipped by 6 bases and J by 3 bases, with 14 bases between them. This CDR3 has 14 residues. The germline V gene encodes CDR1 MNHEY and CDR2 SMNVEV (reference sequence). The CDR3 DNA reads as TGTGCCAGCAGCCCTATCGGGGTGCACACTGAAGCTTTCTTT. Its translation: CASSPIGVHTEAFF.

This chain joins TRBV13 and TRBJ1-5; D remains ambiguous. The CDR3 runs 13 residues. Germline V CDR1 and CDR2: PRHDT, FYEKMQ (reference sequence). Trimming left V 0 bases short and J 11 bases short, with 11 bases between. The CDR3 coding sequence is TGTGCCAGCAGCTTAGGTTCGGGGAGTTCCCAGCATTTT. Its protein is CASSLGSGSSQHF.

A word on this clone: Relative to the germline gene, one junction end is altered; a read error may explain this. V gene TRBV27 combines with J gene TRBJ2-7, with TRBD1 as a possible D gene (6 bases). Per the germline V gene, CDR1 is MNHEY and CDR2 is SMNVEV (reference sequence). CDR3 size: 14 residues. The CDR3 nucleotides are TGTGCCAGCAGTCCCCGACAGGTCTCCTGCGAGCAGTACTTC. It translates to CASSPRQVSCEQYF.

V gene TRBV13 combines with J gene TRBJ2-1, with D possibly TRBD2 on 5 matching bases. The germline gives CDR1 PRHDT, CDR2 FYEKMQ (reference sequence). This CDR3 has 14 amino acids. V was clipped by 8 bases and J by 0 bases, with 11 bases between them. The CDR3 sequence is CASGGENSYNEQFF. The DNA for the CDR3 is TGTGCCAGCGGTGGGGAGAACTCCTACAATGAGCAGTTCTTC. Full variable domain (outside the CDR3, taken from reference TRBV13 and TRBJ2-1): AAGVIQSPRHLIKEKRETATLKCYPIPRHDTVYWYQQGPGQDPQFLISFYEKMQSDKGSIPDRFSAQQFSDYHSELNMSSLELGDSALYFCASGGENSYNEQFFGPGTRLTVL.

This clone was seen only a few times. CDR3 DNA: TGCAGCGTTGAAACGGATACTAGCACAGATACGCAGTATTTT. As protein: CSVETDTSTDTQYF. V and J are TRBV29-1 and TRBJ2-3; no firm D call. Trimming left V 2 bases short and J 0 bases short, with 9 bases between. Looked up from germline, CDR1 is SQVTM and CDR2 is ANQGSEA. The CDR3 has 14 residues.

This chain connects TRBV6-1 to TRBJ2-7; D unclear. CDR1 is MNHNS, CDR2 SASEGT, per germline. The ends were cut back, 7 bases at V and 6 bases at J, with 10 bases in the middle. The CDR3 runs to 11 residues. The CDR3 sequence: CASNHLPEQYF. CDR3 bases: TGTGCCAGCAACCACCTCCCCGAGCAGTACTTC.

The rearrangement uses TRBV6-5 and TRBJ2-7; 11 bases agree with TRBD1. Trimming at V came to 5 bases and at J to 3 bases, leaving 3 bases not matched to a gene. Germline values: CDR1 MNHEY, CDR2 SVGAGI. There are 14 residues in the CDR3. As DNA, the CDR3 is TGTGCCAGCAGTGCCGGGACAGGGGGCTACGAGCAGTACTTC. It encodes CASSAGTGGYEQYF.

The chain employs TRBV15 and TRBJ1-2, with a weak D call TRBD1 (5 bases). Germline CDR1 and CDR2: LNHNV and YYDKDF (reference sequence). The CDR3 is made up of 14 amino acids. Trimming took 0 bases from V and 7 from J, leaving 12 bases between them. The CDR3 coding sequence is TGTGCCACCAGCAGAGATCTTACGGGGACTGGCTACACCTTC. This gives the protein CATSRDLTGTGYTF.

V usage is TRBV9 and J usage is TRBJ1-1; 7 positions agree with TRBD1. V was clipped by 2 bases and J by 7 bases; unmatched bases: 2. CDR3 length: 12 residues. Germline CDR1 reads SGDLS; CDR2 reads YYNGEE. In nucleotides, the CDR3 is TGTGCCAGCAGCGTTAGGACAGGTGAAGCTTTCTTT. Protein: CASSVRTGEAFF.

The V gene is TRBV28, the J gene TRBJ2-1, with 9 bases matching TRBD1. V lost 6 bases to trimming and J lost 2 bases; unmatched junction nucleotides: 8. There are 16 residues in the CDR3. Germline V gene data show CDR1 as MDHEN and CDR2 as SYDVKM. The CDR3 region has the DNA TGTGCCAGCAGCCCCTCCCGACAGGGGGCCTACAATGAGCAGTTCTTC. Protein sequence: CASSPSRQGAYNEQFF. The full variable domain, with the rest looked up from reference TRBV28 and TRBJ2-1, is DVKVTQSSRYLVKRTGEKVFLECVQDMDHENMFWYRQDPGLGLRLIYFSYDVKMKEKGDIPEGYSVSREKKERFSLILESASTNQTSMYLCASSPSRQGAYNEQFFGPGTRLTVL.

This clone was observed once. The chain couples TRBV5-1 to TRBJ2-7, with 9 bases that match TRBD1. The junction had 7 bases not matched to a gene; V was cut back by 0 bases and J by 6 bases. The V gene's germline CDR1 is SGHRS and CDR2 YFSETQ. The CDR3 covers 15 residues. CDR3 sequence: CASSLDPGQGLEQYF. CDR3 in DNA: TGCGCCAGCAGCTTGGATCCGGGACAGGGCCTCGAGCAGTACTTC.

The J gene is TRBJ2-5, the V gene TRBV4-1; the D is unclear. This CDR3 has 11 amino acids. V was trimmed by 4 bases and J by 4 bases, leaving 4 bases between them. Germline assignment: CDR1 MGHRA and CDR2 YSYEKL. CDR3 DNA sequence: TGCGCCAGCAGCCCGGGAGAGACCCAGTACTTC. Translating gives CASSPGETQYF.

The chain employs TRBV6-1 and TRBJ2-7; 11 nucleotides match TRBD2. The germline gives CDR1 MNHNS, CDR2 SASEGT. Losses at the gene ends were 7 bases for V and 1 base for J; bases not matched to a gene: 6. This CDR3 region has 15 residues. The CDR3 nucleotides are TGTGCCAGCAATCTACTAGCGGGAGAGTCCTACGAGCAGTACTTC. Protein sequence: CASNLLAGESYEQYF.

The V gene is TRBV13, the J gene TRBJ2-1, with unresolved D. V lost 1 base to trimming and J lost 2 bases, with 15 bases between them. Germline V CDR1 and CDR2: PRHDT, FYEKMQ (reference sequence). The CDR3 spans 17 residues. The CDR3 here is CASSLESGFQPYNEQFF. The CDR3 nucleotides read TGTGCCAGCAGCTTAGAATCGGGCTTTCAGCCCTACAATGAGCAGTTCTTC.

CDR3 residues: CASKREGRDEQFF. The CDR3 DNA reads TGCGCCAGCAAGCGGGAGGGCCGCGATGAGCAGTTCTTC. This chain links TRBV5-1 with TRBJ2-1, with 10 bases lining up with TRBD2. CDR3 length equals 13 residues. In germline, CDR1 is SGHRS, CDR2 YFSETQ. The trim removed 6 bases at V and 8 bases at J, leaving 5 bases unmatched.

The chain joins TRBV6-6 to TRBJ1-2; D not resolved. Per the germline V gene, CDR1 is MNHNY and CDR2 is SVGAGI (reference sequence). Trimming took 2 bases from V and 8 from J, leaving 9 bases between them. The CDR3 loop spans 12 amino acids. This chain's CDR3 is CASSYAPEGYTF. CDR3 bases: TGTGCCAGCAGTTACGCCCCGGAGGGCTACACCTTC.

This clone appeared a few times. The rearrangement joins TRBV19 to TRBJ2-7; D is undetermined. This CDR3 spans 12 amino acids. The V gene's germline CDR1 is LNHDA and CDR2 SQIVND (reference sequence). V lost 8 bases to trimming and J lost 5 bases, with 13 bases between them. The CDR3 DNA sequence: TGTGCCAGTGCCACCGGTATCAACGAGCAGTACTTC. Translation gives CASATGINEQYF. Supplemented by reference TRBV19 and TRBJ2-7, the full variable domain reads DGGITQSPKYLFRKEGQNVTLSCEQNLNHDAMYWYRQDPGQGLRLIYYSQIVNDFQKGDIAEGYSVSREKKESFPLTVTSAQKNPTAFYLCASATGINEQYFGPGTRLTVT.

This clone was counted a few times. The genes are TRBV7-9 and TRBJ2-3; 7 bases agree with TRBD2. The CDR3 has 15 amino acids. Germline V lookup: CDR1 SEHNR, CDR2 FQNEAQ (reference sequence). Losses at the gene ends were 6 bases for V and 0 bases for J; bases not matched to a gene: 6. CDR3 sequence (DNA): TGTGCCAGCAGGCTACTAGCGACGAGCACAGATACGCAGTATTTT. It translates to CASRLLATSTDTQYF.